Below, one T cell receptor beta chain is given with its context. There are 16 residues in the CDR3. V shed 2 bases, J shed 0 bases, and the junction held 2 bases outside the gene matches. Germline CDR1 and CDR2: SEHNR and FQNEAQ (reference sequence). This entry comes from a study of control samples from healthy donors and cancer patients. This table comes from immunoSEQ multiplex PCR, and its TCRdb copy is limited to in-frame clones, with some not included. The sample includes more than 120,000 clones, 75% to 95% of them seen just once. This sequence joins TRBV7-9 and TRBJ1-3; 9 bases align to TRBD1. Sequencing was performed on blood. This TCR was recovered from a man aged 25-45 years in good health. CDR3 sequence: CASSLMGQGSGNTIYF. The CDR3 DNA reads TGTGCCAGCAGCTTAATGGGACAGGGCTCTGGAAACACCATATATTTT.